This is a list of T cell receptor beta chains from one sample in a study of blood T cell repertoires in COVID-19. Measured with immunoSEQ multiplex PCR; TCRdb has only the in-frame clones, and not every one. The sample contains about 210,000 clones, around 80% of which appear only once. Material: peripheral blood. All receptors come from a woman in her thirties or forties with acute or convalescent COVID-19. The CDR3 runs from the conserved cysteine through the conserved F or W. D genes are given only for firm matches. Some rows have no size entry. The others give once, few or many, or a class for an expanded clone.

CDR3	DNA	size	V	J	D
CASSEPPPGNTIYF	TGTGCCAGCAGTGAACCCCCTCCTGGAAACACCATATATTTT	NA	TRBV2	TRBJ1-3	NA
CASRPGAPTSGVTYEQYF	TGTGCCAGCCGACCCGGGGCCCCGACTAGCGGGGTGACCTACGAGCAGTACTTC	NA	TRBV5-4	TRBJ2-7	TRBD2
CASSYPVGQIITDTQYF	TGTGCCAGCAGTTACCCGGTGGGACAAATAATCACAGATACGCAGTATTTT	few	TRBV6-2/TRBV6-3	TRBJ2-3	NA
CASSVGGQSYNEQFF	TGTGCCAGCAGCGTAGGGGGGCAATCCTACAATGAGCAGTTCTTC	NA	TRBV9	TRBJ2-1	NA
CASSYGRQQNTGELFF	TGCGCCAGCAGCTATGGGAGACAACAGAACACCGGGGAGCTGTTTTTT	NA	TRBV5-1	TRBJ2-2	NA
CASGRGFDGYTF	TGTGCCAGCGGAAGGGGTTTCGATGGCTACACCTTC	few	TRBV27	TRBJ1-2	NA
CSASKTNTGELFF	TGCAGTGCTAGTAAGACTAACACCGGGGAGCTGTTTTTT	NA	TRBV20-1	TRBJ2-2	NA
CASRRGGGETQYF	TGTGCCAGCCGGCGGGGGGGCGGGGAGACCCAGTACTTC	NA	TRBV6-5	TRBJ2-5	TRBD2
CASSKGTSHPTSYEQYF	TGTGCCAGCAGCAAAGGGACTAGCCATCCCACCTCCTACGAGCAGTACTTC	NA	TRBV21-1	TRBJ2-7	NA
CSVVGRNYEQYF	TGCAGCGTTGTAGGGAGAAACTACGAGCAGTACTTC	NA	TRBV29-1	TRBJ2-7	NA